Shown below are 10 T cell receptor beta chains from a single sample sequenced in a study of cytomegalovirus exposure and HLA in healthy donors. With 60 Vbeta and 13 Jbeta primers, the PCR was carried out. The data were produced by immunoSEQ multiplex PCR, yet TCRdb's version contains in-frame clones alone and is incomplete. The data contain over 150,000 clones, just over 75% of them singletons. Specimen: PBMCs. These receptors all stem from a woman aged 55-69 years in good health and CMV-seropositive.

This clone was counted a few times. At one end the junction does not follow the germline gene, possibly because of a read error. The gene calls are TRBV4-1 and TRBJ2-4, with D maybe TRBD2 (5 bases). The CDR3 extends over 15 amino acids. CDR1 is MGHRA and CDR2 is YSYEKL in the germline V gene. CDR3 amino acids: CASSQGLASADIQYF. CDR3 sequence (DNA): TGTGCCAGCAGCCAAGGGCTAGCAAGTGCAGACATTCAGTACTTC.

The V and J genes are TRBV23-1 and TRBJ2-7; 9 bases fit TRBD1. TRBV23-1 is assigned to the ORF class and has an uncertain function. Trimming at V came to 2 bases and at J to 2 bases, leaving 10 bases not matched to a gene. The CDR3 has 17 amino acids. For the CDR3, the DNA is TGCGCCAGCAGTCAAATTTTTTGTACAGGGGGCCCCTACGAGCAGTACTTC. Amino acid sequence: CASSQIFCTGGPYEQYF.

The sample holds one count of this clone. The J gene is TRBJ1-1, the V gene TRBV7-3; D gene ambiguous. The CDR3 is 13 amino acids. V was cut by 6 bases and J by 4 bases, with 12 bases left in between. Germline V gene data show CDR1 as SGHTA and CDR2 as FQGTGA. CDR3 DNA: TGTGCCAGCAGGCCGGGTCGGGTCACTGAAGCTTTCTTT. Translating gives CASRPGRVTEAFF.

This clone appeared a single time. The J gene is TRBJ2-3, the V gene TRBV19; 8 bases align to TRBD2. With 5 bases clipped from V and 2 bases from J, the junction kept 9 bases outside the gene matches. This CDR3 contains 16 residues. From germline, CDR1 is LNHDA and CDR2 SQIVND (reference sequence). CDR3 in amino acids: CASSLPTSVHTDTQYF. Written as DNA, the CDR3 is TGTGCCAGTAGTCTCCCGACTAGCGTTCACACAGATACGCAGTATTTT.

The chain joins TRBV10-3 to TRBJ2-2; D unclear. Germline V lookup: CDR1 ENHRY, CDR2 SYGVKD. V shed 3 bases and J shed 5 bases, with 7 bases lying between them. The CDR3 is 13 amino acids. For the CDR3, the DNA is TGTGCCATCAGTGACAGGCCGACCGGGGAGCTGTTTTTT. Protein product: CAISDRPTGELFF.

In its sample, this clone was seen once. V and J are TRBV9 and TRBJ2-3; no firm D call. CDR3 length: 14 amino acids. The germline CDR1 and CDR2 sequences are SGDLS and YYNGEE. V shed 3 bases and J shed 5 bases, with 13 bases lying between them. For the CDR3, the DNA is TGTGCCAGCAGCGGGGCCACGTTGGTAGATACGCAGTATTTT. Translated, it gives CASSGATLVDTQYF.

The chain recombines TRBV7-2 with TRBJ2-5; 14 nucleotides line up with TRBD2. The trim removed 5 bases at V and 11 bases at J, leaving 16 bases unmatched. The germline gives CDR1 SGHTA, CDR2 FQGNSA. CDR3 length: 17 residues. The DNA for the CDR3 is TGTGCCAGCAGCCACGGGACTAGCGGGAGCACAGTGGGAGAGCAGTACTTC. It yields the protein CASSHGTSGSTVGEQYF.

The J gene is TRBJ2-2, the V gene TRBV4-1; 11 nucleotides line up with TRBD2. The V gene end was trimmed by 3 bases and the J gene end by 6 bases; junction bases not matched to a gene: 6. The CDR3 loop spans 16 amino acids. CDR1 is MGHRA, CDR2 YSYEKL, per germline. The CDR3 DNA sequence: TGCGCCAGCAGCCATCTTAGCGGGAGGGAGGCCGGGGAGCTGTTTTTT. Encoded protein: CASSHLSGREAGELFF.

The rearrangement joins TRBV27 to TRBJ2-1; TRBD2 is a possible D gene (6 bases). CDR3 size: 15 residues. Trimming removed 5 bases at V and 3 bases at J, with 14 bases between. The germline gives CDR1 MNHEY, CDR2 SMNVEV (reference sequence). DNA for the CDR3: TGTGCCAGCAGTCTCCAAGGAGGGTACTACAATGAGCAGTTCTTC. The encoded protein is CASSLQGGYYNEQFF.

This sequence joins TRBV30 and TRBJ1-1; D not certain. The CDR3 spans 11 residues. Between the trimmed V and J ends, which lost 3 bases and 7 bases, there was a span of 9 bases. CDR1 and CDR2 (germline): GTSNPN, SVGIG (reference sequence). CDR3 protein: CAWSRLFEAFF. CDR3 nucleotides: TGTGCCTGGAGCCGACTCTTTGAAGCTTTCTTT.